This entry concerns a single T cell receptor (beta chain). The use of a sample-barcoded 5' primer and a J-beta primer mix characterized a second PCR of roughly 6 to 11 cycles. MiXCR was run by TCRdb on the 5' RACE reads, yielding one entry per CDR3 protein. The sample contains 600,000 to 800,000 distinct CDR3 sequences, roughly half of which appear only once. The data are from a study of blood T cells in healthy people across ages. V lost 4 bases, J lost 3 bases, and 16 bases lay in between. Germline CDR1 is MNHEY and CDR2 is SMNVEV (reference sequence). The CDR3 loop spans 15 amino acids. This sequence was found in an elderly woman in good health. The V call is TRBV27, the J call TRBJ2-7; no clear D. Sequences were obtained from blood. Written as DNA, the CDR3 is TGTGCCAGCAGTTCCGGACGGGCGAGTTTCTACGAGCAGTACTTC. It specifies CASSSGRASFYEQYF.